The following is a T cell receptor (beta chain) sequence with its context. Its antigen is as yet unknown. With 6 bases clipped from V and 7 bases from J, the junction kept 16 bases outside the gene matches. The CDR3 runs to 16 residues. Germline values: CDR1 MDHEN, CDR2 SYDVKM. Running of the assay took place at deep level. Some clones are missing from TCRdb's copy, which holds only in-frame ones; the method was immunoSEQ multiplex PCR. The table records almost 700,000 clones, about 90% of them present only once. Terminally differentiated effector memory CD45RA+ cells were excluded by CCR7 positive selection of CD45RO-negative cells. The record originates from a study of shared clonotypes between healthy human individuals. Study-level information: The composition of the donors was a couple of women and three men aged 18 to 49. Study results and limitations: Naive subsets usually exceeded memory subsets in estimated richness. Limited genetic and exposure-history diversity came from having few donors.

This sequence joins TRBV28 and TRBJ2-7; 9 nucleotides agree with TRBD2. Sequenced sample: naive CD8+ T cells sorted from blood. This sequence originates from a man aged 25-40 years in good health. The CDR3 DNA follows: TGTGCCAGCAGCTCGTTGAGCCTAGCGGGGCCCCGGGAGCAGTACTTC. Residues: CASSSLSLAGPREQYF.